The 19 T cell receptor beta chains reported below all come from one sample, sequenced in a study of blood T cell repertoires in COVID-19. Profiling relied on immunoSEQ multiplex PCR, and the TCRdb table lists in-frame clones only, not all of them. The sample includes 270,000 or so clones, roughly 84% of them seen just once. The source material was peripheral blood. The origin of the receptors is a woman under 30 with acute or convalescent COVID-19.

V usage is TRBV28 and J usage is TRBJ2-2, with 10 bases lining up with TRBD2. The CDR3 loop spans 17 amino acids. After removal of 4 bases from V and 1 base from J, the junction contained 6 bases not matched to a gene. CDR1 and CDR2 from the germline V gene are MDHEN and SYDVKM. In DNA form, the CDR3 reads TGTGCCAGCAGTTCCCAAGGACTAGCGGAGAACACCGGGGAGCTGTTTTTT. As protein: CASSSQGLAENTGELFF.

This clone has only a few counts. The gene calls are TRBV7-9 and TRBJ2-1; the D is unclear. CDR1 SEHNR and CDR2 FQNEAQ come from the germline V gene (reference sequence). The CDR3 is 14 amino acids. Trimming pared 5 bases from V and 0 bases from J, leaving 8 bases between. This CDR3 reads CASSPSSSYNEQFF. In DNA, the CDR3 is TGTGCCAGCAGCCCATCGAGCTCCTACAATGAGCAGTTCTTC.

This clone was recorded only once. The chain has TRBV10-2 and TRBJ1-1; a possible D gene is TRBD1 (6 bases). The CDR3 loop spans 14 amino acids. Trimming took off 5 bases at V and 0 bases at J, with 10 bases between the two ends. CDR1 and CDR2 from the germline V gene are WSHSY and SAAADI. Written as DNA, the CDR3 is TGCGCCAGCAGTTATGGACAGATGAACACTGAAGCTTTCTTT. As protein: CASSYGQMNTEAFF.

The J gene is TRBJ2-1, the V gene TRBV11-3; D unresolved. V lost 4 bases and J 5 bases, leaving 9 bases between the germline ends. There are 13 residues in the CDR3. Per germline, CDR1 SGHNT and CDR2 YENEEA. Written as DNA, the CDR3 is TGTGCCAGCAGCTCCTACCCGCACAATGAGCAGTTCTTC. Translating gives CASSSYPHNEQFF.

The J gene is TRBJ2-7, the V gene TRBV24-1; a possible D gene is TRBD1 (6 bases). The germline V and J ends were trimmed by 6 bases and 3 bases, with 17 bases remaining between them. Germline V gene sequence: CDR1 KGHDR, CDR2 SFDVKD. The CDR3 consists of 15 residues. This CDR3 is CATSPGGSGDYEQYF. The CDR3 DNA follows: TGTGCCACCAGTCCTGGTGGCTCAGGGGACTACGAGCAGTACTTC.

On this clone itself: The sample has other DNA sequences that encode this CDR3 too. The chain employs TRBV27 and TRBJ1-1; TRBD1 is a possible D gene (5 bases). The CDR3 runs to 15 residues. Per germline, CDR1 MNHEY and CDR2 SMNVEV (reference sequence). The V gene lost 0 bases and the J gene lost 1 base, with 9 bases spanning the gap. CDR3 bases: TGTGCCAGCAGTTTATCGCCCGGGGGGAACACTGAAGCTTTCTTT. As protein: CASSLSPGGNTEAFF.

This clone was counted many times. The chain carries TRBV7-9 and TRBJ2-1; possible D gene TRBD1, 8 bases. The CDR3 extends over 12 amino acids. V was trimmed by 6 bases and J by 8 bases, leaving 11 bases between them. Germline CDR1 SEHNR, CDR2 FQNEAQ (reference sequence). CDR3 protein: CASSTGGDEQFF. As DNA, the CDR3 is TGTGCCAGCAGTACAGGGGGGGATGAGCAGTTCTTC. Full variable domain (outside the CDR3, taken from reference TRBV7-9 and TRBJ2-1): DTGVSQNPRHKITKRGQNVTFRCDPISEHNRLYWYRQTLGQGPEFLTYFQNEAQLEKSRLLSDRFSAERPKGSFSTLEIQRTEQGDSAMYLCASSTGGDEQFFGPGTRLTVL.

The CDR3 DNA sequence: TGTGCCAGTCTCCGGGACACCGAGGGCTACACCTTC. This translates into CASLRDTEGYTF. The V gene is TRBV2, the J gene TRBJ1-2; a possible D gene is TRBD1 (6 bases). The V gene lost 9 bases and the J gene lost 8 bases, with 16 bases spanning the gap. The CDR3 sequence is 12 residues long. The V gene's germline CDR1 is SNHLY and CDR2 FYNNEI.

The chain joins TRBV2 to TRBJ1-1; D call uncertain. CDR1 and CDR2 from the germline V gene are SNHLY and FYNNEI. This CDR3 region has 13 residues. The V gene lost 5 bases and the J gene lost 0 bases, with 7 bases spanning the gap. Here the CDR3 reads CASSTVLNTEAFF. As DNA, the CDR3 is TGTGCCAGCAGTACAGTCCTGAACACTGAAGCTTTCTTT.

J is TRBJ2-4 and V is TRBV6-5; unclear D gene. With 0 bases removed from V and 0 bases from J, the gap between germline ends came to 6 bases. The CDR3 totals 15 residues. Germline V gene data show CDR1 as MNHEY and CDR2 as SVGAGI. The CDR3 reads CASSYSLLAKNIQYF. The CDR3 coding sequence is TGTGCCAGCAGTTACTCATTATTAGCCAAAAACATTCAGTACTTC.

The chain links TRBV28 to TRBJ2-1; 9 nucleotides align to TRBD2. The V gene end was trimmed by 6 bases and the J gene end by 3 bases; junction bases not matched to a gene: 9. This CDR3 is 16 amino acids long. The germline V gene has CDR1 MDHEN and CDR2 SYDVKM. As DNA, the CDR3 is TGTGCCAGCAGCTCTAGCCTAGCGGGATTCTACAATGAGCAGTTCTTC. Encoded protein: CASSSSLAGFYNEQFF.

CDR3 sequence (DNA): TGTGCCAGCAGCTTAGGAATTTGGACTAGCGGGAGCTCCTACAATGAGCAGTTCTTC. This codes for CASSLGIWTSGSSYNEQFF. The genes are TRBV7-9 and TRBJ2-1; 13 bases map to TRBD2. CDR1 and CDR2 (germline): SEHNR, FQNEAQ (reference sequence). CDR3 size: 19 residues. The V gene end was trimmed by 1 base and the J gene end by 0 bases; junction bases not matched to a gene: 6.

The chain recombines TRBV27 with TRBJ1-6, with D possibly TRBD1 on 5 matching bases. The CDR3 length is 11 residues. Trimming cost V 8 bases and J 7 bases, with 6 bases left between them. CDR1 and CDR2 from the germline V gene are MNHEY and SMNVEV (reference sequence). The CDR3 sequence is CASGQNSPLHF. CDR3 bases: TGTGCCAGCGGACAAAATTCACCCCTCCACTTT.

There are a few counts of this clone. In nucleotides, the CDR3 is TGTGCCAGCAGCCTAGGGACTAGCGAAACCTACGAGCAGTACTTC. Translated: CASSLGTSETYEQYF. J is TRBJ2-7 and V is TRBV5-4, with TRBD2 identical over 10 bases. Trimming took 4 bases from V and 2 from J; bases not matched to a gene: 6. The germline gives CDR1 SGHNT, CDR2 YYREEE (reference sequence). This CDR3 contains 15 residues. The full variable domain, its missing parts supplied by reference TRBV5-4 and TRBJ2-7, is ETGVTQSPTHLIKTRGQQVTLRCSSQSGHNTVSWYQQALGQGPQFIFQYYREEENGRGNFPPRFSGLQFPNYSSELNVNALELDDSALYLCASSLGTSETYEQYFGPGTRLTVT.

This rearrangement joins TRBV7-9 to TRBJ2-1, with 13 positions matching TRBD2. The CDR3 is 18 amino acids. J was trimmed by 4 bases and V by 4 bases; bases with no gene match: 10. Germline V gene sequence: CDR1 SEHNR, CDR2 FQNEAQ (reference sequence). The CDR3 spells CASSSTRLAGGQYNEQFF. For the CDR3, the DNA is TGTGCCAGCAGCTCCACCAGACTAGCGGGAGGACAATACAATGAGCAGTTCTTC.

The gene calls are TRBV2 and TRBJ1-5; TRBD1 agrees at 8 bases. This CDR3 is built from 14 residues. V lost 9 bases to trimming and J lost 6 bases; unmatched junction nucleotides: 10. CDR1 and CDR2 (germline): SNHLY, FYNNEI. The CDR3 loop reads CASRQGSFGQPQHF. CDR3 bases: TGTGCCAGTAGACAGGGGAGCTTCGGTCAGCCCCAGCATTTT. The entire variable domain, with the rest obtained from reference TRBV2 and TRBJ1-5, is as follows: EPEVTQTPSHQVTQMGQEVILRCVPISNHLYFYWYRQILGQKVEFLVSFYNNEISEKSEIFDDQFSVERPDGSNFTLKIRSTKLEDSAMYFCASRQGSFGQPQHFGDGTRLSIL.

This clone was observed a single time. The chain recombines TRBV27 with TRBJ2-7; TRBD2 matches 11 bases. Germline V gene lookup returns CDR1 MNHEY and CDR2 SMNVEV (reference sequence). V was pared by 6 bases and J by 5 bases, with 9 bases of the junction left unmatched. The CDR3 has 15 residues. CDR3 region: CASRAASGRSDEQYF. In DNA, the CDR3 is TGTGCCAGCAGGGCCGCTAGCGGGAGGTCCGACGAGCAGTACTTC.

The chain is built from TRBV7-9 and TRBJ1-2, with 9 positions matching TRBD1. Trimming at V came to 5 bases and at J to 4 bases, leaving 11 bases not matched to a gene. Germline-derived CDR1 and CDR2 are SEHNR and FQNEAQ (reference sequence). This CDR3 comprises 16 residues. CDR3 coding DNA: TGTGCCAGCAGCCTCTTCAACAGGGGGCTGCGCTATGGCTACACCTTC. Translated: CASSLFNRGLRYGYTF. The variable domain in full, with the rest retrieved from reference TRBV7-9 and TRBJ1-2, is DTGVSQNPRHKITKRGQNVTFRCDPISEHNRLYWYRQTLGQGPEFLTYFQNEAQLEKSRLLSDRFSAERPKGSFSTLEIQRTEQGDSAMYLCASSLFNRGLRYGYTFGSGTRLTVV.

This clone was found a few times. The genes are TRBV5-1 and TRBJ2-3, with D perhaps matching TRBD2 (5 bases). The CDR3 consists of 14 residues. CDR1 and CDR2 (germline): SGHRS, YFSETQ. V shed 2 bases and J shed 2 bases, with 9 bases lying between them. This CDR3 is CASSLLEVTDTQYF. In DNA, the CDR3 is TGCGCCAGCAGCTTACTAGAGGTCACAGATACGCAGTATTTT.